This T cell receptor (beta chain) was identified during a study of blood T cell repertoires in COVID-19. The V end lost 0 bases, the J end lost 2 bases, and 6 bases lay between the germline ends. Germline CDR1 and CDR2: SGHRS and YFSETQ. The CDR3 has 13 residues. The data were produced by immunoSEQ multiplex PCR, yet TCRdb's version contains in-frame clones alone and is incomplete. Of about 250,000 clones listed, 88% are singletons. J is TRBJ2-7 and V is TRBV5-1; a weak D match, TRBD2 (5 bases). Sequenced input: peripheral blood. This receptor was taken from a man aged 80 or over with acute or convalescent COVID-19. CDR3 sequence reads: CASSLGLTYEQYF. DNA for the CDR3: TGCGCCAGCAGCTTGGGACTAACCTACGAGCAGTACTTC.